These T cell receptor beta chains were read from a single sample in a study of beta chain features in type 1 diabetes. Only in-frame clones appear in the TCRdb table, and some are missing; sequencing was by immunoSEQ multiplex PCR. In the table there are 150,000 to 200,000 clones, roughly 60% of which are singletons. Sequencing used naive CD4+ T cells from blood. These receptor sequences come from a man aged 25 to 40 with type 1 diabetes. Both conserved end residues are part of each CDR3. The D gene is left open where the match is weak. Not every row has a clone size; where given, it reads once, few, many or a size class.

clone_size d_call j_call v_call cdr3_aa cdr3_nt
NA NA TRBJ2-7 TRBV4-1 CASSQGRRDLDHEQYF TGCGCCAGCAGCCAAGGGAGGCGGGATTTAGACCACGAGCAGTACTTC
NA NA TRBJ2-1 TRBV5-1 CASSLDSYNEQFF TGCGCCAGCAGCTTGGACAGCTACAATGAGCAGTTCTTC
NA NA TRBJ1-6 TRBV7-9 CASSFGHYNSPLHF TGTGCCAGCAGCTTCGGTCATTATAATTCACCCCTCCACTTT
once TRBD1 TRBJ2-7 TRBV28 CASSYRDRSYEQYF TGTGCCAGCAGCTACCGGGACAGGTCCTACGAGCAGTACTTC
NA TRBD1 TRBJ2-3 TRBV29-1 CSVERDRGTDTQYF TGCAGCGTTGAAAGGGACAGGGGGACAGATACGCAGTATTTT
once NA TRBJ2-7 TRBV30 CAWRGPGRGRDEQYF TGTGCCTGGAGGGGTCCGGGACGGGGGAGAGACGAGCAGTACTTC
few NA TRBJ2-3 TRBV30 CAWSRVPSTDTQYF TGTGCCTGGAGCAGGGTCCCGAGCACAGATACGCAGTATTTT
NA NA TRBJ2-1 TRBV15 CATSRGQGGGNEQFF TGTGCCACCAGCAGAGGACAGGGAGGAGGCAATGAGCAGTTCTTC
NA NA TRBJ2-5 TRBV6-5 CASGRETQYF TGTGCCAGCGGTCGGGAGACCCAGTACTTC
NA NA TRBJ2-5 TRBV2 CASGGRQETQYF TGTGCCAGCGGGGGGCGCCAAGAGACCCAGTACTTC